A selection of T cell receptor beta chains follows, all from one sample in a study of beta chain features in type 1 diabetes. The data were produced by immunoSEQ multiplex PCR, yet TCRdb's version contains in-frame clones alone and is incomplete. The table has around 250,000 clones, about 25% seen once. Sample: central memory CD4+ T cells from blood. These receptors were collected from a man younger than 40 in good health. The CDR3 runs from the conserved cysteine through the conserved F or W.

v_gene: TRBV7-9
j_gene: TRBJ1-2
CDR3aa: CASSASDSYGYTF

v_gene: TRBV29-1
j_gene: TRBJ1-1
CDR3aa: CSVDPYTEAFF

v_gene: TRBV30
j_gene: TRBJ2-7
CDR3aa: CAWKGDGPNYEQYF

v_gene: TRBV5-4
j_gene: TRBJ2-7
CDR3aa: CASTDIAGGNYEQYF

v_gene: TRBV30
j_gene: TRBJ1-2
CDR3aa: CAWSEGQLTGYTF

v_gene: TRBV7-2
j_gene: TRBJ2-5
CDR3aa: CASSLAPGRETQYF

v_gene: TRBV7-2
j_gene: TRBJ2-7
CDR3aa: CASSSDRGYEQYF

v_gene: TRBV20-1
j_gene: TRBJ2-7
CDR3aa: CSPADAYEQYF

v_gene: TRBV30
j_gene: TRBJ1-5
CDR3aa: CAWSDGQGNNQPQHF

v_gene: TRBV9
j_gene: TRBJ1-1
CDR3aa: CASSVGLKIRGNTEAFF

v_gene: TRBV5-5
j_gene: TRBJ2-5
CDR3aa: CASSRRGLEETQYF

v_gene: TRBV5-4
j_gene: TRBJ2-1
CDR3aa: CASSLGQGNGQFF

v_gene: TRBV25-1
j_gene: TRBJ2-7
CDR3aa: CASSVEDGSYEQYF

v_gene: TRBV21-1
j_gene: TRBJ1-4
CDR3aa: CASSNLSEKLFF

v_gene: TRBV19
j_gene: TRBJ2-3
CDR3aa: CASSPVNPGDTQYF

v_gene: TRBV6-5
j_gene: TRBJ2-7
CDR3aa: CASRTSSHEQYF

v_gene: TRBV19
j_gene: TRBJ2-7
CDR3aa: CASSGSLYEQYF

v_gene: TRBV6-1
j_gene: TRBJ1-5
CDR3aa: CASSEAGRNQPQHF

v_gene: TRBV7-2
j_gene: TRBJ2-7
CDR3aa: CASSRRSGQGTYEQYF

v_gene: TRBV7-9
j_gene: TRBJ1-2
CDR3aa: CASSLGANYGYTF

v_gene: TRBV7-9
j_gene: TRBJ2-3
CDR3aa: CASSTSGTDTQYF

v_gene: TRBV7-9
j_gene: TRBJ2-1
CDR3aa: CASSLGTTSSYNEQFF

v_gene: TRBV29-1
j_gene: TRBJ1-1
CDR3aa: CSVEPLLQGGEAFF

v_gene: TRBV7-2
j_gene: TRBJ2-3
CDR3aa: CASSFSGDGSTDTQYF

v_gene: TRBV28
j_gene: TRBJ2-2
CDR3aa: CASSLLPGGGWDTGELFF

v_gene: TRBV30
j_gene: TRBJ2-5
CDR3aa: CAWGGRQETQYF

v_gene: TRBV7-2
j_gene: TRBJ1-5
CDR3aa: CASSLEGRAGQPQHF

v_gene: TRBV19
j_gene: TRBJ2-7
CDR3aa: CASSPRQGRSSYEQYF

v_gene: TRBV9
j_gene: TRBJ2-1
CDR3aa: CASSTPPHRVSNEQFF

v_gene: TRBV30
j_gene: TRBJ1-1
CDR3aa: CAWRWRVRDTEAFF

v_gene: TRBV7-9
j_gene: TRBJ1-1
CDR3aa: CASRLTGYTEAFF

v_gene: TRBV29-1
j_gene: TRBJ2-3
CDR3aa: CSVEERSTDTQYF

v_gene: TRBV7-2
j_gene: TRBJ2-3
CDR3aa: CASSSRQGTGDTQYF

v_gene: TRBV7-2
j_gene: TRBJ1-5
CDR3aa: CASSPQGGRDQPQHF

v_gene: TRBV2
j_gene: TRBJ1-1
CDR3aa: CASSGQGEAFF

v_gene: TRBV5-4
j_gene: TRBJ2-5
CDR3aa: CASSLDDPYQETQYF

v_gene: TRBV5-4
j_gene: TRBJ1-4
CDR3aa: CASRRQGGSNEKLFF

v_gene: TRBV5-1
j_gene: TRBJ1-6
CDR3aa: CASSDGSNNSPLHF

v_gene: TRBV6-6
j_gene: TRBJ2-5
CDR3aa: CASRLRGASETQYF

v_gene: TRBV4-1
j_gene: TRBJ2-7
CDR3aa: CASSQDPPGSGTHKGEQYF